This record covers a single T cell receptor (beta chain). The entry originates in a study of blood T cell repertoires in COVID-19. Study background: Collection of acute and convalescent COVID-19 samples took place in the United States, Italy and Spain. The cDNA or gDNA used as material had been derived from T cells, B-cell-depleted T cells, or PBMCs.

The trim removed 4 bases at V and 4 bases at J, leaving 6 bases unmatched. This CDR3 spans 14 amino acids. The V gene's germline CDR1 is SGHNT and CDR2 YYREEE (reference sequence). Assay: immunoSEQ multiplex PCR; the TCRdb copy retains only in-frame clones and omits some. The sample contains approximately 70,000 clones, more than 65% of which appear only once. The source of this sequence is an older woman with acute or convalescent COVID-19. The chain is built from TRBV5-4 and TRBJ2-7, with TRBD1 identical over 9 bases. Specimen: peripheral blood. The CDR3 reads CASSRTGGSYEQYF. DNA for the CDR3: TGTGCCAGCAGCCGCACAGGGGGCTCGTACGAGCAGTACTTC.